These 5 T cell receptor beta chains were all obtained from the same sample, sequenced in a study of cytomegalovirus exposure and HLA in healthy donors (dated by TCRdb to about 2017). Receptor libraries were prepared by the immunoSEQ multiplex PCR assay. A mixture of 60 forward primers for TCR Vbeta segments and 13 reverse primers for TCR Jbeta segments was used in the multiplex PCR. Drawn from immuneACCESS, this table holds only the in-frame rearrangements with V and J called that TCRdb kept. Clones are partly lost; checked studies trace under half to an unresolved V gene and leave the rest unexplained. This sample's table has entries for around 110,000 clones. In total, the top ten clones hold 3.7% of the sample. Sequencing input: PBMCs. All receptors come from a man younger than 40 in good health and CMV-seronegative.

The chain has TRBV13 and TRBJ2-3, with 7 bases fitting TRBD2. Germline CDR1 reads PRHDT; CDR2 reads FYEKMQ (reference sequence). The CDR3 is made up of 15 amino acids. The ends lost 4 bases at V and 0 bases at J; junction bases unmatched: 4. The CDR3 nucleotides read TGTGCCAGCAGCTCCGAGCGGGGTAGCACAGATACGCAGTATTTT. Residues: CASSSERGSTDTQYF.

This sequence joins TRBV6-6 and TRBJ1-1; 9 nucleotides match TRBD1. Trimming took 0 bases from V and 1 from J; bases not matched to a gene: 0. This CDR3 is 15 amino acids long. Germline CDR1 reads MNHNY; CDR2 reads SVGAGI (reference sequence). CDR3 amino acids: CASSYSGQGNTEAFF. In DNA, the CDR3 is TGTGCCAGCAGTTACTCGGGACAGGGGAACACTGAAGCTTTCTTT.

The rearrangement links TRBV7-2 to TRBJ2-7, with 10 bases fitting TRBD1. The CDR3 covers 14 residues. CDR1 is SGHTA, CDR2 FQGNSA, per germline. With 5 bases clipped from V and 5 bases from J, the junction kept 6 bases outside the gene matches. In DNA form, the CDR3 reads TGTGCCAGCAGCCGTGACAGGGGGCATGACGAGCAGTACTTC. It is translated as CASSRDRGHDEQYF.

This chain connects TRBV5-8 to TRBJ2-3; 11 bases fit TRBD1. Trimming removed 6 bases from V and 8 bases from J; junction bases left unmatched: 14. Germline lookup yields CDR1 SGHTS and CDR2 YDEGEE. CDR3 length equals 16 residues. The CDR3 nucleotides are TGTGCCAGCATCAAGGACAGGGGGCGCGTTGGGGGTACGCAGTATTTT. This codes for CASIKDRGRVGGTQYF. The variable domain in full, completed from reference TRBV5-8 and TRBJ2-3, reads EAGVTQSPTHLIKTRGQQATLRCSPISGHTSVYWYQQALGLGLQFLLWYDEGEERNRGNFPPRFSGRQFPNYSSELNVNALELEDSALYLCASIKDRGRVGGTQYFGPGTRLTVL.

The V and J genes are TRBV11-2 and TRBJ2-7; 8 bases agree with TRBD2. J gave up 0 bases and V 6 bases, and 7 bases lay outside the gene matches. The CDR3 spans 15 residues. CDR1 is SGHAT, CDR2 FQNNGV, per germline. The CDR3 DNA reads TGTGCCAGCAGGCAAACCGGGACTAGCTCCTACGAGCAGTACTTC. Protein product: CASRQTGTSSYEQYF.